This entry lists 8 T cell receptor beta chains sequenced from one sample in a study of Graves' ophthalmopathy and Graves' hyperthyroidism. RNA transcripts were the source from which TCR beta CDR3 regions were amplified. HTBI primers were employed in first-round RT-PCR, then a second-round multiplex PCR followed. Using its own MiXCR run on the multiplex PCR reads, TCRdb lists one record per CDR3 protein. This table holds hundreds of thousands of distinct CDR3 sequences, more than 20% found once. Sample: peripheral blood. These receptors were taken from a woman younger than 30 with stable Graves' hyperthyroidism.

The J gene is TRBJ1-1, the V gene TRBV14, with D possibly TRBD1 on 5 matching bases. The CDR3 runs to 18 residues. V gave up 3 bases and J gave up 1 base, with 21 bases separating them. In germline, CDR1 is SGHDN, CDR2 FVKESK. Here the CDR3 DNA reads TGTGCCAGCAGCCATCGCAACCTGAGGGGAACTGAGAACACTGAAGCTTTCTTT. Translated: CASSHRNLRGTENTEAFF.

The chain has TRBV20-1 and TRBJ2-7; 7 bases map to TRBD2. V trimming: 6 bases; J trimming: 2 bases; junction bases outside the gene matches: 10. CDR1 is DFQATT and CDR2 is SNEGSKA in the germline V gene (reference sequence). This CDR3 comprises 14 residues. CDR3 DNA: TGCAGTGCCCCGGTTGGGGGGGTAACCTACGAGCAGTACTTC. Its protein product is CSAPVGGVTYEQYF.

Turning to this clonotype: Without the conserved terminal phenylalanine or tryptophan, this CDR3 likely stems from a read error. The chain recombines TRBV6-1 with TRBJ2-5, with 11 nucleotides matching TRBD2. Germline V lookup: CDR1 MNHNS, CDR2 SASEGT. J gave up 2 bases and V 6 bases, and 2 bases lay outside the gene matches. The CDR3 runs 14 residues. The DNA of the CDR3 is TGTGCCAGCAGGGCTAGCGGGAGGCAAGAGACCCAGTACTCC. Translation: CASRASGRQETQYS.

This clonotype turned up a few times. The V call is TRBV11-2, the J call TRBJ2-2; 10 nucleotides match TRBD2. V lost 4 bases and J lost 3; bases outside the gene matches: 5. CDR3 size: 16 residues. CDR1 is SGHAT and CDR2 is FQNNGV in the germline V gene. The CDR3 reads CASSSASGSYTGELFF. CDR3 coding DNA: TGTGCCAGCAGCTCCGCTAGCGGGAGTTACACCGGGGAGCTGTTTTTT. The full variable domain, in which reference TRBV11-2 and TRBJ2-2 provide the parts outside the CDR3, is EAGVAQSPRYKIIEKRQSVAFWCNPISGHATLYWYQQILGQGPKLLIQFQNNGVVDDSQLPKDRFSAERLKGVDSTLKIQPAKLEDSAVYLCASSSASGSYTGELFFGEGSRLTVL.

This clonotype has at least ten counts. The V call is TRBV6-4, the J call TRBJ1-5, with D unresolved. The germline V and J ends were trimmed by 9 bases and 0 bases, with 9 bases remaining between them. The V gene's germline CDR1 is MRHNA and CDR2 SNTAGT. This CDR3 has 13 residues. Here the CDR3 reads CARRKASNQPQHF. The CDR3 nucleotides are TGTGCCAGACGGAAGGCTAGCAATCAGCCCCAGCATTTT.

The rearrangement joins TRBV6-1 to TRBJ2-7; 7 bases fit TRBD2. CDR3 length equals 13 residues. CDR1 MNHNS and CDR2 SASEGT come from the germline V gene. Losses at the gene ends were 6 bases for V and 6 bases for J; bases not matched to a gene: 8. CDR3 DNA sequence: TGTGCCAGCAGAACAGACGGGACTATCGAGCAGTACTTC. The encoded protein is CASRTDGTIEQYF.

The sample holds many counts of this clonotype. This sequence joins TRBV7-3 and TRBJ2-4, with D perhaps TRBD2 (6 bases). Germline CDR1 SGHTA, CDR2 FQGTGA. The CDR3 has 12 residues. Trimming took 5 bases from V and 9 from J, leaving 11 bases between them. CDR3 DNA: TGTGCCAGCAGCGAAGTGCGGGGCATTCAGTACTTC. Translating it yields CASSEVRGIQYF. Using reference TRBV7-3 and TRBJ2-4 for the parts outside the CDR3, the full variable domain is GAGVSQTPSNKVTEKGKYVELRCDPISGHTALYWYRQSLGQGPEFLIYFQGTGAADDSGLPNDRFFAVRPEGSVSTLKIQRTERGDSAVYLCASSEVRGIQYFGAGTRLSVL.

The chain combines TRBV7-9 with TRBJ2-5; the D gene is possibly TRBD2 (5 bases). The CDR3 runs to 14 residues. Germline V gene sequence: CDR1 SEHNR, CDR2 FQNEAQ (reference sequence). Trimming left V 1 base short and J 5 bases short, with 11 bases between. In DNA form, the CDR3 reads TGTGCCAGCAGCTTAGTATCTCAGCGGGAGACCCAGTACTTC. It codes for CASSLVSQRETQYF.